Below, one T cell receptor (beta chain) is given with its context. Its matching antigen is unknown. CDR3 length: 14 amino acids. The V gene's germline CDR1 is LGHNT and CDR2 FRNRAP. V was cut by 0 bases and J by 0 bases, with 6 bases left in between. These data originate in a study of cytomegalovirus exposure and HLA in healthy donors. Study-wide background: In a previous analysis, 120 million or so unique TCR beta sequences were found from roughly 200 million T cells.

Whole-study findings and limits: Most likely, a cluster of highly shared sequence variants arose as a sequencing artifact. CMV antigen specificity was confirmed in vitro for three CMV-associated chains.

It was with 60 Vbeta and 13 Jbeta primers that the PCR ran. Generated by immunoSEQ multiplex PCR, the TCRdb table keeps only in-frame clones and is missing some. The sample has roughly 150,000 clones, approximately 73% seen once. The rearrangement links TRBV12-5 to TRBJ2-7; D perhaps matches TRBD1 (5 bases). The TCR sequence derives from a man aged 25 to 40 in good health and CMV-seropositive. The sample consisted of PBMCs. The CDR3 DNA is TGTGCTAGTGGTTTGGTCGACAGCTCCTACGAGCAGTACTTC. The encoded protein is CASGLVDSSYEQYF.